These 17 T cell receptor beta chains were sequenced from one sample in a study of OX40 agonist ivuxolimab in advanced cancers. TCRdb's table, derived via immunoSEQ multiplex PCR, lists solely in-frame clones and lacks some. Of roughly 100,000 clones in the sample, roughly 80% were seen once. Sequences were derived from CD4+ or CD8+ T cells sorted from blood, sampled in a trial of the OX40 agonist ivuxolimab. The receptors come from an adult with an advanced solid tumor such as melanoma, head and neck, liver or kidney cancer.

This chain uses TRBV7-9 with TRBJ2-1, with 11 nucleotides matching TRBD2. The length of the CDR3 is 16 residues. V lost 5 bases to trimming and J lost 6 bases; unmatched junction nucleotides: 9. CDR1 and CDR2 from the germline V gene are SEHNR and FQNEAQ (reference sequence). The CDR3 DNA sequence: TGTGCCAGCAGCGGCGATAGCGGGGGGGCCGGCAATGAGCAGTTCTTC. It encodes CASSGDSGGAGNEQFF.

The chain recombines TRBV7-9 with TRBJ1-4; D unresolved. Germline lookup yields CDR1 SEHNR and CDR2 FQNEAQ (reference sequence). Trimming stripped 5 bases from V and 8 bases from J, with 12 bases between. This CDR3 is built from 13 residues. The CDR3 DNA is TGTGCCAGCAGCACGGCCCAAGGGGAAAAACTGTTTTTT. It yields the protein CASSTAQGEKLFF.

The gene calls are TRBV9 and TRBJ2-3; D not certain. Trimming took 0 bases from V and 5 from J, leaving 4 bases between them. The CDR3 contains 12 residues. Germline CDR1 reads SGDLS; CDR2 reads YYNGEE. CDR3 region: CASSVGRDTQYF. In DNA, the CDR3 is TGTGCCAGCAGCGTAGGGCGAGATACGCAGTATTTT.

The CDR3: CASSPKTSGVYEQYV. CDR3 nucleotides: TGTGCCAGCTCACCTAAGACTAGCGGAGTCTACGAGCAGTACGTC. This sequence joins TRBV18 and TRBJ2-7, with 9 positions matching TRBD2. The V segment lost 3 bases and the J segment 3 bases; nucleotides outside the gene matches: 6. The CDR3 totals 15 residues. Germline V lookup: CDR1 KGHSH, CDR2 LQKENI.

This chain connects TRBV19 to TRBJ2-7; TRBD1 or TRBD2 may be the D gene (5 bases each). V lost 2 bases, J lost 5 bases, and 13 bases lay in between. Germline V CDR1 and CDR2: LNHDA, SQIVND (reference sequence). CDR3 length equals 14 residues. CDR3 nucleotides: TGTGCCAGTAGTATACGAGGGGAAGGAAACGAGCAGTACTTC. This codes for CASSIRGEGNEQYF. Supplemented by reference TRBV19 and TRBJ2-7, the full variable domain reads DGGITQSPKYLFRKEGQNVTLSCEQNLNHDAMYWYRQDPGQGLRLIYYSQIVNDFQKGDIAEGYSVSREKKESFPLTVTSAQKNPTAFYLCASSIRGEGNEQYFGPGTRLTVT.

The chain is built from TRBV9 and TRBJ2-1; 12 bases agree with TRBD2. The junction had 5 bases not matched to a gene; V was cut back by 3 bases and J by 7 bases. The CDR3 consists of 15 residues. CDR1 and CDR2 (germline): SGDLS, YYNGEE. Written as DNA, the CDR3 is TGTGCCAGCAGCGGACTAGCGGGGGAGTGGAATGAGCAGTTCTTC. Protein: CASSGLAGEWNEQFF.

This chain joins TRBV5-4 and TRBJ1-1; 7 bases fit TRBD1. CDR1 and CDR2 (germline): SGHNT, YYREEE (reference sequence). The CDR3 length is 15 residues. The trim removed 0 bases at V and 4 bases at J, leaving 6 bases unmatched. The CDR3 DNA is TGTGCCAGCAGCTTGGCCGGGGCAGGGGGCACTGAAGCTTTCTTT. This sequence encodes CASSLAGAGGTEAFF.

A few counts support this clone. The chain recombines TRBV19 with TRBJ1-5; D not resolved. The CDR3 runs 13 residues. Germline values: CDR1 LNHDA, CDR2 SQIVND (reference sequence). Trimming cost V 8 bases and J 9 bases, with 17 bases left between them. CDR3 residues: CASHGGSLRPQHF. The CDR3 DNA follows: TGTGCCAGTCATGGCGGGTCCCTAAGGCCCCAGCATTTT. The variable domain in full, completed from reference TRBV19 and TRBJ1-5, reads DGGITQSPKYLFRKEGQNVTLSCEQNLNHDAMYWYRQDPGQGLRLIYYSQIVNDFQKGDIAEGYSVSREKKESFPLTVTSAQKNPTAFYLCASHGGSLRPQHFGDGTRLSIL.

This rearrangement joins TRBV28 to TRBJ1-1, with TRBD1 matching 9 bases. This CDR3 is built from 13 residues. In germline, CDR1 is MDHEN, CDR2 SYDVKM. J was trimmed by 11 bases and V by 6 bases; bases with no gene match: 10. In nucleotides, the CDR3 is TGTGCCAGCAGCTTACAGGGGGCGCAGAAGGCTTTCTTT. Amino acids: CASSLQGAQKAFF.

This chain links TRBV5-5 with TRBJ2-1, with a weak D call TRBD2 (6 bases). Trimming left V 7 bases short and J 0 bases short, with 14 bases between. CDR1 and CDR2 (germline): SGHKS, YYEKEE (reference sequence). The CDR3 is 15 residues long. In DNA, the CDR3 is TGTGCCAGCCGCCGCCAGGAGGGCTCCTACAATGAGCAGTTCTTC. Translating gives CASRRQEGSYNEQFF.

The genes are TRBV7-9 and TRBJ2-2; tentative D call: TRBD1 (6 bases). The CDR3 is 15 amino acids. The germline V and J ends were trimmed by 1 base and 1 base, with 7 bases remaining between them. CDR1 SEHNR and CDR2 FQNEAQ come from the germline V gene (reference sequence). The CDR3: CASSLGTENTGELFF. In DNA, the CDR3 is TGTGCCAGCAGCTTAGGGACAGAGAACACCGGGGAGCTGTTTTTT.

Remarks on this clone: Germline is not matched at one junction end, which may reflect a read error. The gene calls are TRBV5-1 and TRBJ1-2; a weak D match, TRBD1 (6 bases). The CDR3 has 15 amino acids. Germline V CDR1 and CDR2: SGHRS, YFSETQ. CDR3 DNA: TGCGCCAGCAGCTACCCGGGACACTCGGACTACGGCTACACCTTC. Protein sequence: CASSYPGHSDYGYTF.

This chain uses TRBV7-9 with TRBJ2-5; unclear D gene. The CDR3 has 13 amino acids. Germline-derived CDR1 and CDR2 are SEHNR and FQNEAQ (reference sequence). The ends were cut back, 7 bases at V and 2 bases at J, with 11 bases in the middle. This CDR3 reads CASNNPQQETQYF. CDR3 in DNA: TGTGCCAGCAACAATCCGCAGCAAGAGACCCAGTACTTC.

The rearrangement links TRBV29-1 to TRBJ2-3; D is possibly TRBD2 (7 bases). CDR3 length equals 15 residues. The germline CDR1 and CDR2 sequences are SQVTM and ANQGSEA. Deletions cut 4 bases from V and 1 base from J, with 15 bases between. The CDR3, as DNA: TGCAGCGTTGGAATTGGCGGGGGCGGCACAGATACGCAGTATTTT. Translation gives CSVGIGGGGTDTQYF.

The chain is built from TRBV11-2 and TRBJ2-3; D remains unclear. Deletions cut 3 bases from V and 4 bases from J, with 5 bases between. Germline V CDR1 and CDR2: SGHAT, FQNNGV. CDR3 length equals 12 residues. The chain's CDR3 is CASSFQADTQYF. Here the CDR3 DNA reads TGTGCCAGCAGCTTTCAGGCAGATACGCAGTATTTT.

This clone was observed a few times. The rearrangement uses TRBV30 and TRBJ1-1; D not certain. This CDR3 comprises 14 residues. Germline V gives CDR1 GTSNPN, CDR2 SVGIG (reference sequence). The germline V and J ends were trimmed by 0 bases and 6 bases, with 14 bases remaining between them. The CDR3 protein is CAWSVSAGFAEAFF. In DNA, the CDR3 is TGTGCCTGGAGTGTGTCGGCGGGTTTCGCTGAAGCTTTCTTT.

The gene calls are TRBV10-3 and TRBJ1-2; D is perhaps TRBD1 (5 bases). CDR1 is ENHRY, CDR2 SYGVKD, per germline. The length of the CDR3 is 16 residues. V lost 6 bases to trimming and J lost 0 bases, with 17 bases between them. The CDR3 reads CAISQTRDGANYGYTF. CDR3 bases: TGTGCCATCAGCCAGACCCGGGACGGAGCTAACTATGGCTACACCTTC.